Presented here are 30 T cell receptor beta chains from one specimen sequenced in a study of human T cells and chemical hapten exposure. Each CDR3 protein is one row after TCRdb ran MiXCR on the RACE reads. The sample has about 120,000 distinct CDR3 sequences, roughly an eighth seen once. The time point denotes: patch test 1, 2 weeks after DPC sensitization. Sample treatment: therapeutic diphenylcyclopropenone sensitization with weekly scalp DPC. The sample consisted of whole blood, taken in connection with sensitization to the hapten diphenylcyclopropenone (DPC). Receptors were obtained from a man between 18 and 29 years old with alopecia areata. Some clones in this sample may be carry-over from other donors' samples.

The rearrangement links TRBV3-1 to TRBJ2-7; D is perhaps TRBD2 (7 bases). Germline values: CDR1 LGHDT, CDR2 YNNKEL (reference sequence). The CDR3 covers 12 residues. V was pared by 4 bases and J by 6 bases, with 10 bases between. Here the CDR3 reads CASSPGGPEQYV. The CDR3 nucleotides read TGTGCCAGCAGCCCGGGGGGCCCCGAGCAGTACGTC.

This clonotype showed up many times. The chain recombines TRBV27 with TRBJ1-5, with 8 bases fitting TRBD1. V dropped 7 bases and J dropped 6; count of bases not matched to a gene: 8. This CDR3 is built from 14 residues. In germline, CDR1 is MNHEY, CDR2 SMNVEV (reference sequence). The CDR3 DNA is TGTGCCAGCAAAATTACAGGGGGAGGTCAGCCCCAGCATTTT. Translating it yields CASKITGGGQPQHF.

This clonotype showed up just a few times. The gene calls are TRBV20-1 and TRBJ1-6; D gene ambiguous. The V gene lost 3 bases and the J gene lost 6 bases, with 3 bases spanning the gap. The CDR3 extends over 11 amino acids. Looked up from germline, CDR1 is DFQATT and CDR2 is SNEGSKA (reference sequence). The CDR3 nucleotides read TGCAGTGCTAGTTCTAATTCACCCCTCCACTTT. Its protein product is CSASSNSPLHF.

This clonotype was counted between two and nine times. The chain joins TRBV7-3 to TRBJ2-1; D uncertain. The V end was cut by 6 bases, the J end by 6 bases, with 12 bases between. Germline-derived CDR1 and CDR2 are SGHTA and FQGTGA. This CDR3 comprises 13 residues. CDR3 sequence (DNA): TGTGCCAGCAGATACGGACCATCCAATGAGCAGTTCTTC. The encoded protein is CASRYGPSNEQFF.

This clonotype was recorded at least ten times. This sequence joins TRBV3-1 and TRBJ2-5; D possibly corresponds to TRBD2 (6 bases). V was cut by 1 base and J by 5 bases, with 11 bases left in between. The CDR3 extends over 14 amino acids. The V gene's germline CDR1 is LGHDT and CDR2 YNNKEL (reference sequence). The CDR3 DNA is TGTGCCAGCAGCCAAGTCGGAGGGCAGGAGACCCAGTACTTC. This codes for CASSQVGGQETQYF.

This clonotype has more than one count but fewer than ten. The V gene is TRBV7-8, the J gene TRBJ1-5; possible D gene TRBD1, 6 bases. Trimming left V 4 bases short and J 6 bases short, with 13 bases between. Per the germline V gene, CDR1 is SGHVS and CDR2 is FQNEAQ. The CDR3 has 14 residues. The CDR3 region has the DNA TGTGCCAGCAGCTGGACAGATCGGGGTCAGCCCCAGCATTTT. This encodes CASSWTDRGQPQHF.

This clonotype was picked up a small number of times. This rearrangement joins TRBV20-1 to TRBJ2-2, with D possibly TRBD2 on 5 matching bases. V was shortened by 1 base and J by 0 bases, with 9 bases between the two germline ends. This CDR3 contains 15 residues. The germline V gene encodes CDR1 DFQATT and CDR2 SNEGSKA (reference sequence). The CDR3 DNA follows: TGCAGTGCTAGAGGAACTAGAGCGAACACCGGGGAGCTGTTTTTT. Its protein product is CSARGTRANTGELFF.

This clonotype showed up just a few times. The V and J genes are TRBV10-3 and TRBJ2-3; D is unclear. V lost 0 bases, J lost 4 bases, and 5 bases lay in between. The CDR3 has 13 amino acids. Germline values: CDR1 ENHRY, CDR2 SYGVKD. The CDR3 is CAISESKADTQYF. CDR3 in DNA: TGTGCCATCAGTGAGTCGAAAGCAGATACGCAGTATTTT.

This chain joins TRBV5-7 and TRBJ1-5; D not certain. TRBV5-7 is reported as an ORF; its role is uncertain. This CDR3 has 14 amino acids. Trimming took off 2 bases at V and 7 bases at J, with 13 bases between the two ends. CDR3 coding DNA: TGTGCCAGCAGCTTTCTTGTGGGGAGGCAGCCCCAGCATTTT. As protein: CASSFLVGRQPQHF.

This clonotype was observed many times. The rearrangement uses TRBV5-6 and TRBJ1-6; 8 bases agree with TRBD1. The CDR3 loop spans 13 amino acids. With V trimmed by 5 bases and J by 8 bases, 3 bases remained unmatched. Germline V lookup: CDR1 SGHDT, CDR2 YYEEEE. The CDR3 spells CASRKDRDSPLHF. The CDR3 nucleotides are TGTGCCAGCAGGAAGGACAGGGATTCACCCCTCCACTTT.

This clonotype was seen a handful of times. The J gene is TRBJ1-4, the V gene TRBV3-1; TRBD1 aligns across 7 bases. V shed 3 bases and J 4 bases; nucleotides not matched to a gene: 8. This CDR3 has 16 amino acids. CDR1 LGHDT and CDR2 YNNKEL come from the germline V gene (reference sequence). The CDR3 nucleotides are TGTGCCAGCAGCCAGATACTCACAGGGGATAATGAAAAACTGTTTTTT. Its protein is CASSQILTGDNEKLFF.

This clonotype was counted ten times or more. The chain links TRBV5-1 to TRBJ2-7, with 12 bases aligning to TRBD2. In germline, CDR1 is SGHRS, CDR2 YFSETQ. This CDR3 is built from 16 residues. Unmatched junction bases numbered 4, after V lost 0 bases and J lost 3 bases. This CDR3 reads CASSLEVGLAGYEQYF. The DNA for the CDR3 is TGCGCCAGCAGCTTGGAGGTGGGACTAGCGGGCTACGAGCAGTACTTC.

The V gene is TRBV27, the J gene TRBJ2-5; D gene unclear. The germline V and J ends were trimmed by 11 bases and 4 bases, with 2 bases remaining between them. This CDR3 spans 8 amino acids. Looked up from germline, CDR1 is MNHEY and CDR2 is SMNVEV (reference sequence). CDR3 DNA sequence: TGTGCCCGAGAGACCCAGTACTTC. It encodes CARETQYF.

The CDR3 region has the DNA TGTGCCAGCAGCTCGTACGGAGCTAACTATGGCTACACCTTC. This encodes CASSSYGANYGYTF. V and J are TRBV9 and TRBJ1-2, with unresolved D. V dropped 4 bases and J dropped 0 bases, with 10 bases sitting between them. Germline V gives CDR1 SGDLS, CDR2 YYNGEE. The CDR3 has 14 amino acids.

The CDR3 sequence: CASSLDFQETQYF. The CDR3 bases are TGTGCCAGCAGTTTAGATTTCCAAGAGACCCAGTACTTC. J is TRBJ2-5 and V is TRBV12-3 or TRBV12-4, with D unresolved. The CDR3 is 13 amino acids. Deletions cut 1 base from V and 1 base from J, with 4 bases between.

The CDR3 nucleotides read TGCAGTGCTAGAGGTCCGGGACTAGCGGGGGGGCGGAGCACCGGGGAGCTGTTTTTT. Amino acid sequence: CSARGPGLAGGRSTGELFF. The genes are TRBV20-1 and TRBJ2-2, with 16 bases identical to TRBD2. The CDR3 length is 19 residues. V lost 1 base, J lost 4 bases, and 9 bases stayed unmatched. CDR1 is DFQATT and CDR2 is SNEGSKA in the germline V gene (reference sequence).

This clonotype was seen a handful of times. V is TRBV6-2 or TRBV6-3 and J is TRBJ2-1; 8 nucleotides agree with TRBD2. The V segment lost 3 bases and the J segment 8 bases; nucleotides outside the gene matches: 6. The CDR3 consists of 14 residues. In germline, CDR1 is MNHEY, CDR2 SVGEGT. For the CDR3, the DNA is TGTGCCAGCAGTTATTCGGGGGGGTTTCATGAGCAGTTCTTC. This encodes CASSYSGGFHEQFF.

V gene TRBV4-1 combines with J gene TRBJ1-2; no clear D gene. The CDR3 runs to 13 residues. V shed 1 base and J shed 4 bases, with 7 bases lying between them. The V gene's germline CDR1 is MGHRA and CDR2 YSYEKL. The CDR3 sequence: CASSQGVGYGYTF. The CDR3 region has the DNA TGCGCCAGCAGCCAAGGGGTGGGCTATGGCTACACCTTC.

The CDR3 DNA follows: TGCGCCAGCAGCCGCGGACAGGAGGGAAATGAAAAACTGTTTTTT. As protein: CASSRGQEGNEKLFF. The gene calls are TRBV5-1 and TRBJ1-4, with 7 bases that match TRBD1. CDR1 is SGHRS, CDR2 YFSETQ, per germline. The CDR3 extends over 15 amino acids. Trimming took 4 bases from V and 5 from J; bases not matched to a gene: 8.

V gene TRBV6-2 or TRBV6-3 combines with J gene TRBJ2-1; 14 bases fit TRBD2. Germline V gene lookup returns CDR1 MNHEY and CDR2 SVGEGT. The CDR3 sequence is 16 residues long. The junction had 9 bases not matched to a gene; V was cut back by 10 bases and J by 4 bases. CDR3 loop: CATQGTSGGQYNEQFF. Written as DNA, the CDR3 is TGTGCCACCCAGGGGACTAGCGGGGGCCAATACAATGAGCAGTTCTTC.

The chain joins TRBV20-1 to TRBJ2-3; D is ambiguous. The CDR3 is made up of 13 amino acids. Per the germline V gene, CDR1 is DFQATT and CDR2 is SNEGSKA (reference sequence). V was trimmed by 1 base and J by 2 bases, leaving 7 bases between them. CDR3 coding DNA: TGCAGTGCTAGAGTAGGCAACACAGATACGCAGTATTTT. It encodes CSARVGNTDTQYF.

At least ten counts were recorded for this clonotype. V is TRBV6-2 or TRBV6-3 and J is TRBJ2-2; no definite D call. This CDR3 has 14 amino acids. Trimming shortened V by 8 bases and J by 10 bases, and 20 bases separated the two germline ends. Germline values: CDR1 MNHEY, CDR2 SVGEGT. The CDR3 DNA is TGTGCCAGCGGGGATGTTTGGGCCTCGAAGGAGCTGTTTTTT. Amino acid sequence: CASGDVWASKELFF.

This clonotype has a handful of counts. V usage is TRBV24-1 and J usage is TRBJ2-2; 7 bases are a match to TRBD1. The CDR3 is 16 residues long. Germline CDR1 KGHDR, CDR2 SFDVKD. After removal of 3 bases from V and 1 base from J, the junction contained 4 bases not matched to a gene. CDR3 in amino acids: CATSDTGTVNTGELFF. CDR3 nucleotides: TGTGCCACCAGTGATACCGGGACAGTGAACACCGGGGAGCTGTTTTTT.

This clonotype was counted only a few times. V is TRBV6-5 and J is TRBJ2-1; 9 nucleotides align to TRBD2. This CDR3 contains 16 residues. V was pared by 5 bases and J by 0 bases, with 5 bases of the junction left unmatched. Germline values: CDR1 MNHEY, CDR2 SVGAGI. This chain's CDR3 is CASSTHSGGSYNEQFF. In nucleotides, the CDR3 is TGTGCCAGCAGTACACATAGCGGGGGCTCCTACAATGAGCAGTTCTTC.

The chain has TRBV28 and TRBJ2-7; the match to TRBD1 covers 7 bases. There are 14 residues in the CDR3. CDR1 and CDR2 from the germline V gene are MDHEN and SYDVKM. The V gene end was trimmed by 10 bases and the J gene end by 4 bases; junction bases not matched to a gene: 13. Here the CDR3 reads CATLPGTVLYEQYF. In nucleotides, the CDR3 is TGTGCCACACTACCCGGGACAGTCTTATACGAGCAGTACTTC. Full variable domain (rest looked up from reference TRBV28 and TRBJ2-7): DVKVTQSSRYLVKRTGEKVFLECVQDMDHENMFWYRQDPGLGLRLIYFSYDVKMKEKGDIPEGYSVSREKKERFSLILESASTNQTSMYLCATLPGTVLYEQYFGPGTRLTVT.

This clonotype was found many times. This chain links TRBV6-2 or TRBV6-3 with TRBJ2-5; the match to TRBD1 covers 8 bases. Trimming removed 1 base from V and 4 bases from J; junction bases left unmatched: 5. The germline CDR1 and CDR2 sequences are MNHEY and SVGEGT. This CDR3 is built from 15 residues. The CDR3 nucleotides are TGTGCCAGCAGTTACTGGGGACAGGCCACAGAGACCCAGTACTTC. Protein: CASSYWGQATETQYF.

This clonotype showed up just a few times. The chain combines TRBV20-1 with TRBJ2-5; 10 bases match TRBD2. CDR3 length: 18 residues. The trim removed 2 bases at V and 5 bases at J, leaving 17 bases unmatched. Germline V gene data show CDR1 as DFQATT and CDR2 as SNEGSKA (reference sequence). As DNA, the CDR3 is TGCAGTGCTAGACCCTTTGGACCAGCGGGGGGGCCTTCGGAGACCCAGTACTTC. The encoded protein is CSARPFGPAGGPSETQYF.

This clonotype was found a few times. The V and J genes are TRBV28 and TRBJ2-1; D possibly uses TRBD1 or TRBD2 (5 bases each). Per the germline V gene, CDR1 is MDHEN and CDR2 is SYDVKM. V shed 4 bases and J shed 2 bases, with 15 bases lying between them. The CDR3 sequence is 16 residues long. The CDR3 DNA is TGTGCCAGCAGTTCCCCCACTCCGGGGCCCTACAATGAGCAGTTCTTC. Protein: CASSSPTPGPYNEQFF. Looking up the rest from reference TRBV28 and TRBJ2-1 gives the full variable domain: DVKVTQSSRYLVKRTGEKVFLECVQDMDHENMFWYRQDPGLGLRLIYFSYDVKMKEKGDIPEGYSVSREKKERFSLILESASTNQTSMYLCASSSPTPGPYNEQFFGPGTRLTVL.

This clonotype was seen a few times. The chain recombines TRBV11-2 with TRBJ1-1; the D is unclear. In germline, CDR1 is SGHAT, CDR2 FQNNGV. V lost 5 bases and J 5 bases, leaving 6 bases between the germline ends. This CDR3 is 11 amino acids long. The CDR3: CASSPRTEAFF. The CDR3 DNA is TGTGCCAGCAGCCCCCGGACTGAAGCTTTCTTT.

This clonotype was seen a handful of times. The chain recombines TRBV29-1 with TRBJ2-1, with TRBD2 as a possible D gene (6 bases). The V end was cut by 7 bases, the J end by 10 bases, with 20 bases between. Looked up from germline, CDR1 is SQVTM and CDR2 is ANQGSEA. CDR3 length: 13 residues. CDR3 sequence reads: CSAGTFSNLEQFF. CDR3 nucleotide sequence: TGCAGCGCGGGGACTTTCTCCAACCTGGAGCAGTTCTTC.